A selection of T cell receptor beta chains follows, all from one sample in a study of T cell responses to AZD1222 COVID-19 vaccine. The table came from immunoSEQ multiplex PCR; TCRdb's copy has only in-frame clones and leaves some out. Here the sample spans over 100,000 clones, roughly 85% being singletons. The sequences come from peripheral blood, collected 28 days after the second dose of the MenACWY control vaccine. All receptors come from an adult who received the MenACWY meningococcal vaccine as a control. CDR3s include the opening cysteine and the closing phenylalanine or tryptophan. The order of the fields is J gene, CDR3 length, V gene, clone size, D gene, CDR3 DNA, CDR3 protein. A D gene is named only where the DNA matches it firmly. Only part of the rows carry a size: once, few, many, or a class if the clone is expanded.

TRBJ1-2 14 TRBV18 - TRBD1 TGTGCCAGCTACGACAGGGATCTCGGCTATGGCTACACCTTC CASYDRDLGYGYTF
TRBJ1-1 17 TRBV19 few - TGTGCCAGTAGTATAATATCTAGGGGTAGGGGGAACACTGAAGCTTTCTTT CASSIISRGRGNTEAFF
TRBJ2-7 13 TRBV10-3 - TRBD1 TGTGCCATCAGTGATAGGACAGGGCAAGAGCAGTACTTC CAISDRTGQEQYF
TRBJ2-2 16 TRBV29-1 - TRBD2 TGCAGCGTTGAAGGGACTAGCGGGGGGAACACCGGGGAGCTGTTTTTT CSVEGTSGGNTGELFF
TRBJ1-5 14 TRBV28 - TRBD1 TGTGCCAGCAGCTACGGGACAGGCAATCAGCCCCAGCATTTT CASSYGTGNQPQHF
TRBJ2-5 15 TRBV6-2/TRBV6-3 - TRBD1 TGTGCCAGCAGATACCGACAGGGTTTCCAAGAGACCCAGTACTTC CASRYRQGFQETQYF
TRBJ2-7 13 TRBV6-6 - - TGTGCCAGCAGTTACAGGGGCGGGGACGAGCAGTACTTC CASSYRGGDEQYF
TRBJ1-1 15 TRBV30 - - TGTGCCTGGAGGGTACGGGGGGCGGGAAAAACTGAAGCTTTCTTT CAWRVRGAGKTEAFF
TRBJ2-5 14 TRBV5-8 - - TGTGCCAGCAGCCCCCCGTGGGCAAGAGAGACCCAGTACTTC CASSPPWARETQYF
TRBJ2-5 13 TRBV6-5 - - TGTGCCAGCAGTTACTTGGGGGCAGAGACCCAGTACTTC CASSYLGAETQYF
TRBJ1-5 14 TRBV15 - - TGTGCCACCAGCAACCCGCTGAGCAATCAGCCCCAGCATTTT CATSNPLSNQPQHF
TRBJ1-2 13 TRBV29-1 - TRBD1 TGCAGCGCCGGGACAGTGAGTAACTATGGCTACACCTTC CSAGTVSNYGYTF
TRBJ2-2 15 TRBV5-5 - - TGTGCCAGCAGCTCGTACAGGGGAGGCACCGGGGAGCTGTTTTTT CASSSYRGGTGELFF
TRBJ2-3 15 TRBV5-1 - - TGCGCCAGCAGCCCCGCCGGGGGGCGAGCAGATACGCAGTATTTT CASSPAGGRADTQYF
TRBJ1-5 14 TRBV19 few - TGTGCCAGCAACCGACAACCGGGGAATCAGCCCCAGCATTTT CASNRQPGNQPQHF
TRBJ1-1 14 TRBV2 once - TGTGCCAGCAGAATGCGCTTGGGGAACACTGAAGCTTTCTTT CASRMRLGNTEAFF
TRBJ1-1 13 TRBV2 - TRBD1 TGTGCCAGCAGGGCCCAGGGGGCCGGCGAAGCTTTCTTT CASRAQGAGEAFF
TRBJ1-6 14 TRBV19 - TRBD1 TGTGCCAGTAGTACCGGGACAGCTTCTTCACCCCTCCACTTT CASSTGTASSPLHF
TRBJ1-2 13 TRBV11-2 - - TGTGCCAGCAGCTTACAGTTCGACTATGGCTACACCTTC CASSLQFDYGYTF
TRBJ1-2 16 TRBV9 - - TGTGCCAGCAGCGTAGATGGCAGGGCTTGGAGCTATGGCTACACCTTC CASSVDGRAWSYGYTF
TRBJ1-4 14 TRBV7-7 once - TGTGCTAGCAGCGATAGGGCTTCGAGTGAAAAACTGTTTTTT CASSDRASSEKLFF
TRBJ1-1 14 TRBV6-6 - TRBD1 TGTGCCAGCAGTCGGACAGGGGGTAACCCTGAAGCTTTCTTT CASSRTGGNPEAFF
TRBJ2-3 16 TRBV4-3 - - TGCGCCAGCAGCCAAGATCTAGGCGGGGGCACAGATACGCAGTATTTT CASSQDLGGGTDTQYF
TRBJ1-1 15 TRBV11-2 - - TGTGCCAGCAGCCTACGGGACACTGGGAACACTGAAGCTTTCTTT CASSLRDTGNTEAFF
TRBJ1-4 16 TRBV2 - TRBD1 TGTGCCAGCAGTCTGGGTACAGGGGGCGATTATGAAAAACTGTTTTTT CASSLGTGGDYEKLFF
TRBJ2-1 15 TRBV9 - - TGTGCCAGCAGCGTAGACTCCGCCTCCTACAATGAGCAGTTCTTC CASSVDSASYNEQFF
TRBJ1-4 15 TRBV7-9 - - TGTGCCAGCAGCCGTAACGGAGCAACTAATGAAAAACTGTTTTTT CASSRNGATNEKLFF
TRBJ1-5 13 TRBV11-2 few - TGTGCCAGCAGCTTGGACGAGACTCAGCCCCAGCATTTT CASSLDETQPQHF
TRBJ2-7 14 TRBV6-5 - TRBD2 TGTGCCAGCAGCTACTCGAGGGGAGGGTACGAGCAGTACTTC CASSYSRGGYEQYF
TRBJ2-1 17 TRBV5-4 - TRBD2 TGTGCCAGCACCGACCCTGTAGCGGGCGGCTCCTACAATGAGCAGTTCTTC CASTDPVAGGSYNEQFF
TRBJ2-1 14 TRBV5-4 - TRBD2 TGTGCCAGCCAGAACAGCGGGAGGCTCGATGAGCAGTTCTTC CASQNSGRLDEQFF
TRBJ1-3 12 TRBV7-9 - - TGTGCCAGCAGCTTGGACACGTACACCATATATTTT CASSLDTYTIYF
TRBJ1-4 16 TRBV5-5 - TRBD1 TGTGCCAGCAGCTTGGGCGGGACAGGGACTAATGAAAAACTGTTTTTT CASSLGGTGTNEKLFF
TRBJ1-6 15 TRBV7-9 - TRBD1 TGTGCCAGCAGCTTAGCGACAGGGGGCCATTCACCCCTCCACTTT CASSLATGGHSPLHF
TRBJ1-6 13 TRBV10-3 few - TGTGCCATCAGTGTCGGCCCCTGGTTACTCCTCCACTTT CAISVGPWLLLHF
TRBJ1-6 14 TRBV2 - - TGTGCCAGCATTCTGGGACGCCGGAATTCACCCCTCCACTTT CASILGRRNSPLHF
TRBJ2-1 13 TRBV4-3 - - TGCGCCAGCAGCCAGGAGTCCCACAATGAGCAGTTCTTC CASSQESHNEQFF
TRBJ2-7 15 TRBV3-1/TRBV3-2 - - TGTGCCAGCAGCCAAGGAACTCTGAGCTCCTACGAGCAGTACTTC CASSQGTLSSYEQYF
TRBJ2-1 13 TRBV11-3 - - TGTGCCAGCAGCTTAAAACAGGCAGGTGAGCAGTTCTTC CASSLKQAGEQFF
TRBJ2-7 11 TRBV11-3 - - TGTGCCAGCAGCTCCCACTACGAGCAGTACTTC CASSSHYEQYF
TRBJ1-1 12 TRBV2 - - TGTGCCAGCAGTGAAGCGGGGCTAGGAGCTTTCTTT CASSEAGLGAFF
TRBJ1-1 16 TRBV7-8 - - TGTGCCAGCAGCCCCCGCCCCGGGGCGTCGAACACTGAAGCTTTCTTT CASSPRPGASNTEAFF
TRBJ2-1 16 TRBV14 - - TGTGCCAGCAGCCAACGGTGGAGCAGCTCCTACAATGAGCAGTTCTTC CASSQRWSSSYNEQFF
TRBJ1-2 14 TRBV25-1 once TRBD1 TGTGCCAGCAGTGAACCCGGACAGGGAGATGGCTACACCTTC CASSEPGQGDGYTF
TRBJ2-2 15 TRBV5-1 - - TGCGCCAGCAGCTCCGGGACGGGCGGAACCGGGGAGCTGTTTTTT CASSSGTGGTGELFF